One and the same sample provided the 11 T cell receptor beta chains below, sequenced in a study of blood T cell repertoires in COVID-19. Measured with immunoSEQ multiplex PCR; TCRdb has only the in-frame clones, and not every one. Altogether about 220,000 clones are present, roughly 82% being singletons, with the ten largest covering 9.7%. The sample was peripheral blood. Receptors were obtained from a man aged 45 to 65 with active or convalescent COVID-19.

This chain links TRBV2 with TRBJ1-1; D may be TRBD1 (6 bases). CDR1 SNHLY and CDR2 FYNNEI come from the germline V gene. Between the trimmed V and J ends, which lost 8 bases and 11 bases, there was a span of 15 bases. The CDR3 length is 11 residues. This CDR3 is CASAGQFNAFF. CDR3 DNA sequence: TGTGCCAGCGCAGGACAGTTCAACGCTTTCTTT.

The V and J genes are TRBV29-1 and TRBJ2-2, with a tentative D call TRBD2 (5 bases). Trimming pared 4 bases from V and 2 bases from J, leaving 14 bases between. This CDR3 spans 15 amino acids. Looked up from germline, CDR1 is SQVTM and CDR2 is ANQGSEA. This CDR3 is CSVVAGGLNTGELFF. The DNA of the CDR3 is TGCAGCGTTGTAGCAGGAGGCTTAAACACCGGGGAGCTGTTTTTT.

The rearrangement links TRBV29-1 to TRBJ1-2, with D possibly TRBD1 on 5 matching bases. V lost 8 bases, J lost 5 bases, and 15 bases lay in between. The CDR3 totals 12 residues. CDR1 and CDR2 (germline): SQVTM, ANQGSEA. CDR3 sequence: CSSRDVTYGYTF. The DNA for the CDR3 is TGCAGCTCGCGGGACGTCACGTATGGCTACACCTTC.

J is TRBJ2-7 and V is TRBV5-5, with 9 bases matching TRBD1. The CDR3 is 15 residues long. From germline, CDR1 is SGHKS and CDR2 YYEKEE (reference sequence). The ends lost 0 bases at V and 5 bases at J; junction bases unmatched: 6. The CDR3 nucleotides read TGTGCCAGCAGCTTGGTGGGACAGGGCGCCGACGAGCAGTACGTC. Its protein product is CASSLVGQGADEQYV.

The gene calls are TRBV5-5 and TRBJ1-1; no definite D call. Germline V lookup: CDR1 SGHKS, CDR2 YYEKEE (reference sequence). The length of the CDR3 is 13 residues. The V and J ends lost 7 bases and 1 base respectively, with 11 bases between them. As DNA, the CDR3 is TGTGCCAGCGCCCTGCAGGAGAACACTGAAGCTTTCTTT. It yields the protein CASALQENTEAFF. Together with reference TRBV5-5 and TRBJ1-1, the CDR3 gives the full variable domain: DAGVTQSPTHLIKTRGQQVTLRCSPISGHKSVSWYQQVLGQGPQFIFQYYEKEERGRGNFPDRFSARQFPNYSSELNVNALLLGDSALYLCASALQENTEAFFGQGTRLTVV.

CDR3 residues: CASSYLDITQPQHF. CDR3 DNA: TGTGCCAGCAGTTACTTGGACATTACCCAGCCCCAGCATTTT. J is TRBJ1-5 and V is TRBV6-2 or TRBV6-3; TRBD1 might be the D (5 bases). Germline CDR1 MNHEY, CDR2 SVGEGT. The CDR3 covers 14 residues. V lost 1 base to trimming and J lost 7 bases, with 11 bases between them.

This sequence joins TRBV7-9 and TRBJ2-7, with 7 bases identical to TRBD2. The CDR3 is 13 amino acids. After removal of 5 bases from V and 4 bases from J, the junction contained 5 bases not matched to a gene. Germline lookup yields CDR1 SEHNR and CDR2 FQNEAQ (reference sequence). The CDR3 DNA follows: TGTGCCAGCAGCCTCAGCGGGGCGTACGAGCAGTACGTC. Protein sequence: CASSLSGAYEQYV.

The rearrangement joins TRBV7-8 to TRBJ2-7; D may be TRBD2 (5 bases). Trimming shortened V by 2 bases and J by 7 bases, and 15 bases separated the two germline ends. The V gene's germline CDR1 is SGHVS and CDR2 FQNEAQ. The CDR3 spans 14 residues. Here the CDR3 reads CASSLMGISGEQYV. For the CDR3, the DNA is TGTGCCAGCAGCTTAATGGGGATCTCGGGGGAGCAGTACGTC.

This chain's CDR3 is CASSPGDGYGNTIYF. The CDR3 nucleotides are TGTGCCAGTAGTCCCGGCGACGGGTATGGAAACACCATATATTTT. V gene TRBV19 combines with J gene TRBJ1-3; D not certain. The CDR3 is made up of 15 amino acids. The V gene's germline CDR1 is LNHDA and CDR2 SQIVND (reference sequence). V lost 5 bases and J lost 3, with 14 bases in between.

The rearrangement links TRBV7-9 to TRBJ1-1; D is undetermined. V gave up 6 bases and J gave up 1 base, with 6 bases separating them. This CDR3 is built from 12 residues. Germline loops: CDR1 SEHNR, CDR2 FQNEAQ (reference sequence). The CDR3 DNA sequence: TGTGCCAGCAGTCAGTCGAACACTGAAGCTTTCTTT. It encodes CASSQSNTEAFF.

The chain couples TRBV28 to TRBJ1-1; the D gene is possibly TRBD1 (5 bases). The V end lost 5 bases, the J end lost 0 bases, and 19 bases lay between the germline ends. This CDR3 has 17 amino acids. Germline V gives CDR1 MDHEN, CDR2 SYDVKM. The CDR3 bases are TGTGCCAGCAGTGGCAGGACGGGGGAAGGCTTGAACACTGAAGCTTTCTTT. It specifies CASSGRTGEGLNTEAFF.